Reported below is one T cell receptor (beta chain). What it binds is unknown. Genomic DNA served as template for TCR beta VDJ and CDR3 profiling. TCRdb reanalysed the reads using MiXCR and keeps one entry per CDR3 protein. The data contain 150,000 or so distinct CDR3 sequences, approximately 52% of them singletons. The source of the sample is a study of CD8+CD57+ T cells in acquired aplastic anemia. Study-level findings and limits: Statistical testing detected no significant gap in CD8+ Simpson's diversity between patients and controls. The number of CD8+ CDR3 sequences shared by patients and controls was under 35.

The CDR3 loop spans 15 amino acids. Trimming removed 6 bases at V and 2 bases at J, with 16 bases between. The V gene's germline CDR1 is MGHDK and CDR2 SYGVNS. CD8+CD57+ cell expansion had been shown by flow cytometry in patients chosen for sequencing. This sequence joins TRBV25-1 and TRBJ1-2; D unresolved. The sample comprised sorted CD4+, CD8+, or CD8+CD57+ T cells (not recorded which) from PBMCs. The receptor comes from a human donor with aplastic anemia. DNA for the CDR3: TGTGCCAGCAGCGCCACCGTCACGGGGAACTATGGCTACACCTTC. Translated: CASSATVTGNYGYTF.